This is a list of T cell receptor beta chains from one sample in a study of T cells in Graves' hyperthyroidism and ophthalmopathy. TCRdb recomputed calls from the multiplex PCR reads with MiXCR, one row per CDR3 protein. The table records nearly 750,000 distinct CDR3 sequences, about 35% of them present only once. Sequenced: blood. These receptors originate from a woman in her 40s with Graves' hyperthyroidism. CDR3s include the opening cysteine and the closing phenylalanine or tryptophan. D genes are given only for firm matches. The size field is filled for only some rows; it gives once, few, many or a size class.

clone size,V gene,D gene,J gene,CDR3 protein,CDR3 DNA
many,TRBV7-9,.,TRBJ2-7,CASSLAGPSSYEQYF,TGTGCCAGCAGCTTGGCAGGTCCGAGCTCCTACGAGCAGTACTTC
.,TRBV4-2,.,TRBJ1-6,CASSQEDNPPLHF,TGTGCCAGCAGCCAAGAGGATAATCCACCCCTCCACTTT
.,TRBV12-3/TRBV12-4,.,TRBJ1-1,CASSLGDPANTEAFF,TGTGCCAGCAGTTTGGGGGACCCAGCGAACACTGAAGCTTTCTTT
.,TRBV5-1,TRBD1,TRBJ2-5,CASRDGQGSQETQYF,TGCGCCAGCAGGGACGGACAGGGTTCCCAAGAGACCCAGTACTTC
many,TRBV6-4,.,TRBJ1-1,CASSDSIGHEAFF,TGTGCCAGCAGTGACTCGATCGGCCATGAAGCTTTCTTT
.,TRBV24-1,TRBD1,TRBJ2-2,CASTRDREWAGELFF,TGTGCCAGTACGCGGGACAGGGAATGGGCCGGGGAGCTGTTTTTT
.,TRBV6-6,.,TRBJ1-2,CASSYGQGHGANYGYTF,TGTGCCAGCAGTTACGGGCAGGGCCACGGAGCTAACTATGGCTACACCTTC
.,TRBV5-1,TRBD1,TRBJ2-2,CASSGSYRGGGELFF,TGCGCCAGCAGCGGAAGCTACAGGGGCGGCGGGGAGCTGTTTTTT
few,TRBV20-1,TRBD1,TRBJ1-1,CSARSTGVLNTEAFF,TGCAGTGCTAGGTCGACAGGGGTACTAAACACTGAAGCTTTCTTT
.,TRBV12-3/TRBV12-4,TRBD2,TRBJ2-3,CASRPGTSRDTQYF,TGTGCCAGCAGACCCGGGACTAGCCGAGATACGCAGTATTTT
.,TRBV2,TRBD1,TRBJ1-3,CASVVVQGAGNTIYF,TGTGCCAGCGTTGTAGTACAGGGGGCTGGAAACACCATATATTTT
.,TRBV29-1,.,TRBJ2-7,CSVDDSWEQYF,TGCAGCGTTGACGACAGCTGGGAGCAGTACTTC
many,TRBV7-9,TRBD2,TRBJ2-2,CASSLTRLAGAGELFF,TGTGCCAGCAGCTTAACACGGCTAGCGGGAGCCGGGGAGCTGTTTTTT
few,TRBV11-3,.,TRBJ1-2,CASSPLTGQNYGYTF,TGTGCCAGCAGCCCGCTCACCGGGCAAAACTATGGCTACACCTTC
.,TRBV24-1,.,TRBJ2-7,CATSASGAEEQYF,TGTGCCACCAGTGCATCCGGGGCAGAAGAGCAGTACTTC
.,TRBV9,.,TRBJ2-7,CASSPGETDYEQYF,TGTGCCAGCTCACCAGGGGAGACAGACTACGAGCAGTACTTC
.,TRBV29-1,.,TRBJ1-2,CSVDKGVGYGYTF,TGCAGCGTTGATAAGGGAGTCGGCTATGGCTACACCTTC
.,TRBV10-3,.,TRBJ2-1,CAIRSGATGSYNEQFF,TGTGCCATCAGGAGTGGGGCGACGGGCTCCTACAATGAGCAGTTCTTC
.,TRBV14,TRBD1,TRBJ1-6,CASSPLDRGHSPLHF,TGTGCCAGCTCACCCCTCGACAGGGGGCATTCACCCCTCCACTTT
few,TRBV20-1,TRBD1,TRBJ1-1,CSAPTGGLNTEAFF,TGCAGTGCTCCTACAGGGGGCTTGAACACTGAAGCTTTCTTT
many,TRBV7-2,TRBD1,TRBJ2-5,CASRPRPQGADETQYF,TGTGCCAGCAGACCCCGACCACAGGGGGCTGACGAGACCCAGTACTTC
.,TRBV6-4,TRBD1,TRBJ1-4,CASSDKGAAEKLFF,TGTGCCAGCAGTGATAAGGGGGCAGCTGAAAAACTGTTTTTT
.,TRBV19,.,TRBJ1-1,CASSMGDSVISTEAFF,TGTGCCAGTAGTATGGGAGACAGCGTTATTAGCACTGAAGCTTTCTTT
.,TRBV4-3,.,TRBJ1-2,CASSQDIWSGQYGYTF,TGCGCCAGCAGCCAAGATATTTGGTCAGGGCAATATGGCTACACCTTC
many,TRBV19,TRBD1,TRBJ1-6,CASSIGDRTNSPLHF,TGTGCCAGTAGTATCGGGGACAGGACCAATTCACCCCTCCACTTT
many,TRBV29-1,TRBD1,TRBJ2-5,CSGGQEQETQYF,TGCAGCGGAGGACAGGAGCAAGAGACCCAGTACTTC
.,TRBV10-3,TRBD1,TRBJ1-1,CASGRTRTGGITEAFF,TGTGCCAGCGGGCGAACCCGGACAGGGGGCATCACTGAAGCTTTCTTT